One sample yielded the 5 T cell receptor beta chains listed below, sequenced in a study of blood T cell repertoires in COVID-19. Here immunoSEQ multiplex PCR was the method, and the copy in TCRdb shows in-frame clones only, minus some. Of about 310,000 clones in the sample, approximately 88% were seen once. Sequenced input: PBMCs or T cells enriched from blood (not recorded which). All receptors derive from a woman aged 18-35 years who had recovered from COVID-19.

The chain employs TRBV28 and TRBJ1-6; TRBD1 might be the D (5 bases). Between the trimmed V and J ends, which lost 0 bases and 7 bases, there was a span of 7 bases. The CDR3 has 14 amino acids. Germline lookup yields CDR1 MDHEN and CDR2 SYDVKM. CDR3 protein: CASSLWAGNSPLHF. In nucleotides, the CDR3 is TGTGCCAGCAGTTTATGGGCAGGGAATTCACCCCTCCACTTT.

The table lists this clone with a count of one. CDR3 amino acids: CASSLGLVGQGRDEQYF. CDR3 nucleotide sequence: TGTGCCAGCAGCCTGGGGCTCGTTGGACAGGGTCGCGACGAGCAGTACTTC. V usage is TRBV5-6 and J usage is TRBJ2-7; 8 bases map to TRBD1. Germline values: CDR1 SGHDT, CDR2 YYEEEE. The CDR3 consists of 17 residues. The J segment lost 5 bases and the V segment lost 4 bases, leaving 17 bases of the junction unmatched.

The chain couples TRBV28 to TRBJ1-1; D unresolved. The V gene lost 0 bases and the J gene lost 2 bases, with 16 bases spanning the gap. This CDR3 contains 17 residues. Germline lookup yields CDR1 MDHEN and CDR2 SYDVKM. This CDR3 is CASSLWGDRVGNTEAFF. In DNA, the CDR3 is TGTGCCAGCAGTTTATGGGGAGATAGGGTGGGAAACACTGAAGCTTTCTTT. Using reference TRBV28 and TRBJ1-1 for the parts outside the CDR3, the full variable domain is DVKVTQSSRYLVKRTGEKVFLECVQDMDHENMFWYRQDPGLGLRLIYFSYDVKMKEKGDIPEGYSVSREKKERFSLILESASTNQTSMYLCASSLWGDRVGNTEAFFGQGTRLTVV.

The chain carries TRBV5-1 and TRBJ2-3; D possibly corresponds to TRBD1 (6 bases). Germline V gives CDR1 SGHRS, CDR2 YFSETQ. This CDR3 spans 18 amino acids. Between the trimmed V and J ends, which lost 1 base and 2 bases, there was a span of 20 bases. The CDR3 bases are TGCGCCAGCAGCTTGTTTACCCGTAGACAGGCCACCACAGATACGCAGTATTTT. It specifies CASSLFTRRQATTDTQYF.

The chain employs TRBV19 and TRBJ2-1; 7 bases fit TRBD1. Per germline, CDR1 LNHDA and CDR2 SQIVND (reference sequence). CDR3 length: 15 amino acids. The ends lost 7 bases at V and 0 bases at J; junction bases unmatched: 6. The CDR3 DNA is TGTGCCAGTACTTGGGCAGGGGGCTCCTACAATGAGCAGTTCTTC. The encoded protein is CASTWAGGSYNEQFF.